This TCR beta chain was profiled in a study of blood T cell repertoires in COVID-19 (dated by TCRdb to 2018 to 2021). For context, the study as a whole: The collaborator samples originated in the United States, Italy and Spain and spanned the acute and convalescent phases of COVID-19. Samples were obtained from the ongoing ImmuneRACE study (first 160 participants) and from over 1,000 subjects provided by 6 global collaborators. A de-identified subject ID, COVID-19 status, age in years and sex were almost always included in the sample metadata. A freely available public database, intended as a resource for researchers studying the immune response to SARS-CoV-2, is where the repertoires were released. The prospective study material was composed of cDNA or gDNA derived from T cells, B-cell-depleted T cells, or PBMCs. HLA class I and class II types, where available, came from metadata supplied by the sample provider rather than from assay-based typing. Subjects who had been exposed to COVID-19, were actively infected with it, or had recovered from it provided the deeply sampled blood TCRbeta repertoires that made up the dataset. The paper's findings and limits, for the study overall: The amount of clinical and demographic metadata varied by source and participant and was provided uncurated.

Each collaborating institution followed its own protocols to collect whole blood in K2EDTA tubes. For TCRbeta analysis, collaborator samples were shipped as frozen whole blood, as isolated PBMCs, or as DNA extracted from either sample type. The immunoSEQ Assay, a bias-controlled multiplex PCR, was used to amplify TCRbeta CDR3 regions from genomic DNA. In the authors' own workflow: Nucleated cell counts per sample were estimated from amplification of reference gene primers within the assay. To quantify the absolute abundance of each unique TCRbeta CDR3 rearrangement, sequence reads were collapsed and filtered. For each sample, productive Simpson clonality was calculated by taking the square root of Simpson's diversity index across productive rearrangements. TCRdb took this table from immuneACCESS and kept in-frame rearrangements with V and J called. Such tables lack part of the clones; where checked against another copy, unresolved V genes explain under half of the gap, and the rest is unexplained. D and trimming come from the DNA, and the V and J calls and clone size come from that table. This sample gives 150,000 to 200,000 clones in total; over 70% of them show up just once. 15% to 20% of the sample lies in the top ten.

Remarks on this clone: The target of this receptor is not known. Base qualities were left out, and no much larger clone turns up one base away.

The receptor was isolated from a man in his sixties with active or convalescent COVID-19. The specimen sequenced was peripheral blood.

The nucleotide sequence reads TGCGCCAGCACCCCGGGGACAGGGGCGATCTCTGGGGCCAACGTCCTGACTTTC. Translated, this gives CASTPGTGAISGANVLTF. The receptor chain draws on TRBV5-1 and TRBJ2-6, and 10 junctional nucleotides match TRBD1. The CDR3 starts with the cysteine, ends with the phenylalanine, and has 18 residues. The DNA shown is the 54-base CDR3, in frame from base 1. According to the germline V gene, CDR1 reads SGHRS and CDR2 reads YFSETQ. Unmatched junction bases come to 9, with V trimmed by 6 bases and J by 0 bases.